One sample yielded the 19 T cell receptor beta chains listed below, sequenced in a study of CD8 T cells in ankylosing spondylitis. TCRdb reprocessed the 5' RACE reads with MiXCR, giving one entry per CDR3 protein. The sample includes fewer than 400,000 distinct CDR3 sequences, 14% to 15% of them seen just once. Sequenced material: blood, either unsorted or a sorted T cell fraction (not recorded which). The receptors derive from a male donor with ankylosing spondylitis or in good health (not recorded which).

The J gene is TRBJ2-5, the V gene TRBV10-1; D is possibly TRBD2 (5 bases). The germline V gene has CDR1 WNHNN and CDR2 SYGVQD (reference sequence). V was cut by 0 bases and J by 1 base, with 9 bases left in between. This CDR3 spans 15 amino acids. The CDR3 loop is CASSESTRTQETQYF. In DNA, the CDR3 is TGCGCCAGCAGTGAGTCAACTAGAACCCAAGAGACCCAGTACTTC.

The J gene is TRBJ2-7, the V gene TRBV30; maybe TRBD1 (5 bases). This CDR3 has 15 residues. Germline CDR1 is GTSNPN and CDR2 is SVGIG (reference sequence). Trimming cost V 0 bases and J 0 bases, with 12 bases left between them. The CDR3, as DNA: TGTGCCTGGAGTGTTGGATTCGACAGCTCCTACGAGCAGTACTTC. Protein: CAWSVGFDSSYEQYF. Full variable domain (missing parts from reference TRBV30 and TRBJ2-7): SQTIHQWPATLVQPVGSPLSLECTVEGTSNPNLYWYRQAAGRGLQLLFYSVGIGQISSEVPQNLSASRPQDRQFILSSKKLLLSDSGFYLCAWSVGFDSSYEQYFGPGTRLTVT.

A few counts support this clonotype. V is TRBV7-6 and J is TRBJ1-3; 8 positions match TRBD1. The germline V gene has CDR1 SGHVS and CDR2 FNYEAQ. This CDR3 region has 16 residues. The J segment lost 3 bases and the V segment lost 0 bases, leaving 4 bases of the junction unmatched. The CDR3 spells CASSLARQGFGNTIYF. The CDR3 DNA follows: TGTGCCAGCAGCTTAGCGAGACAGGGGTTTGGAAACACCATATATTTT.

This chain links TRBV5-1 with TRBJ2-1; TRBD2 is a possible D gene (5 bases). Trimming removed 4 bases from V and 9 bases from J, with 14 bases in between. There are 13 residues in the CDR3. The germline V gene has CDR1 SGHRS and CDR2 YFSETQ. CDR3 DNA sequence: TGCGCCAGCAGCCAGCGGATTGGCGGTGAGCAGTTCTTC. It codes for CASSQRIGGEQFF.

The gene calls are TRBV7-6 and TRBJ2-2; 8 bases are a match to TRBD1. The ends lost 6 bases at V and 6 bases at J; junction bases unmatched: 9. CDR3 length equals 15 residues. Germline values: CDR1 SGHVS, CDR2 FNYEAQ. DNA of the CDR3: TGTGCCAGCAGACCGACAGGGGCGAAGGCCGGGGAGCTGTTTTTT. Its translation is CASRPTGAKAGELFF.

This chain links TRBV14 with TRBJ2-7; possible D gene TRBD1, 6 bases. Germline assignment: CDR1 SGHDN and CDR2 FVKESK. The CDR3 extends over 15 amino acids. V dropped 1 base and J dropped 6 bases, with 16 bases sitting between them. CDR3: CASSQATGRVGEQYF. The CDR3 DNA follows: TGTGCCAGCAGCCAAGCCACAGGGCGGGTGGGCGAGCAGTACTTC.

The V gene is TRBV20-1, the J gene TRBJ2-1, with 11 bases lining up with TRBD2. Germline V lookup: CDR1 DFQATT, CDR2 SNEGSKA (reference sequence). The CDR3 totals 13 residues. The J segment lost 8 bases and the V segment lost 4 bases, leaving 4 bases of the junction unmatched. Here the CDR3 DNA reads TGCAGTGCTATTAGCGGGGGGGCCTATGAGCAGTTCTTC. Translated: CSAISGGAYEQFF.

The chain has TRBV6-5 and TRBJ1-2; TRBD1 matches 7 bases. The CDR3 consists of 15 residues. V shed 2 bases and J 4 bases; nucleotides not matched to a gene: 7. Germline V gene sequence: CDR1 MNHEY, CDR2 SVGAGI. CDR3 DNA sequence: TGTGCCAGCAGTTACGGAGGGGGCGTTGGCTATGGCTACACCTTC. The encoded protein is CASSYGGGVGYGYTF.

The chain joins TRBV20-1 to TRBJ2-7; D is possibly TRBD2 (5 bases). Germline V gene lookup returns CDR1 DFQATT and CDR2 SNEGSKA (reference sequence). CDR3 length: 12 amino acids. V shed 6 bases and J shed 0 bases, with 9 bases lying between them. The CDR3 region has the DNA TGCAGTGCCGAGGGTGACTCCTACGAGCAGTACTTC. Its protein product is CSAEGDSYEQYF.

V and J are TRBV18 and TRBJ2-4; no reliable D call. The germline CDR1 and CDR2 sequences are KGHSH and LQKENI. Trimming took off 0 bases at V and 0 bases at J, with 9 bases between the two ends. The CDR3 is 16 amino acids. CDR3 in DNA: TGTGCCAGCTCACCACCGCAGAGCCTAGCCAAAAACATTCAGTACTTC. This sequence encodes CASSPPQSLAKNIQYF.

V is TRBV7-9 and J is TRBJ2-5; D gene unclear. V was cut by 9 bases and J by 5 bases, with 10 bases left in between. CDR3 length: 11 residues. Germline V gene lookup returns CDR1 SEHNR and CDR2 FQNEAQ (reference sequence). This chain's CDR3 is CASRAVETQYF. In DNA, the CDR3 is TGTGCCAGTAGAGCCGTTGAGACCCAGTACTTC. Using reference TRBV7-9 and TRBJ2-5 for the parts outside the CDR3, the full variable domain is DTGVSQNPRHKITKRGQNVTFRCDPISEHNRLYWYRQTLGQGPEFLTYFQNEAQLEKSRLLSDRFSAERPKGSFSTLEIQRTEQGDSAMYLCASRAVETQYFGPGTRLLVL.

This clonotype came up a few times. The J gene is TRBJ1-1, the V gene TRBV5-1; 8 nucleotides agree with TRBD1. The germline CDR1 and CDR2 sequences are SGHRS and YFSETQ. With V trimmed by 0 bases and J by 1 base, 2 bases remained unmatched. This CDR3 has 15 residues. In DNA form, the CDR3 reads TGCGCCAGCAGCTTGGCAGGGGGCGCGAACACTGAAGCTTTCTTT. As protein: CASSLAGGANTEAFF.

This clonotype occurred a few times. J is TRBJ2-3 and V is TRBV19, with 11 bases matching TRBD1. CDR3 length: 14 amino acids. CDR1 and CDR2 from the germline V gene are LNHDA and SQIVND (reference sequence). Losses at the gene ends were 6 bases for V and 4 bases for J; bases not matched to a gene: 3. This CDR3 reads CASRRGQGADTQYF. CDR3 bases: TGTGCCAGTAGGCGGGGACAGGGGGCAGATACGCAGTATTTT.

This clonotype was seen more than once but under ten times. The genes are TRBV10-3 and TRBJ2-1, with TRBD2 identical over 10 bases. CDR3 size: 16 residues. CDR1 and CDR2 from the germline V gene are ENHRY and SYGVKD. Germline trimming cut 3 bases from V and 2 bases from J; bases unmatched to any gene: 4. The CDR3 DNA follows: TGTGCCATCAGTGAAATAGCGGGGGGCGCCTACAATGAGCAGTTCTTC. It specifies CAISEIAGGAYNEQFF.

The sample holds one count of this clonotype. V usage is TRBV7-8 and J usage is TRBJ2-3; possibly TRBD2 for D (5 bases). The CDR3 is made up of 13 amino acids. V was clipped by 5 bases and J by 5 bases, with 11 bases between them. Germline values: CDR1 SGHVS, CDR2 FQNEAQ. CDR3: CASSGSGIDTQYF. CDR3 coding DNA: TGTGCCAGCAGCGGAAGCGGTATAGATACGCAGTATTTT.

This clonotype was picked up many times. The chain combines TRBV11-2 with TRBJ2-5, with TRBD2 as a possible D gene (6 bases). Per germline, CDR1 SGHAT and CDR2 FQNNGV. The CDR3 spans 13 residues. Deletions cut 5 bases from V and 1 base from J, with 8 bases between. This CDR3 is CASSRGIQETQYF. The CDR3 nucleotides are TGTGCCAGCAGCCGCGGGATCCAAGAGACCCAGTACTTC.

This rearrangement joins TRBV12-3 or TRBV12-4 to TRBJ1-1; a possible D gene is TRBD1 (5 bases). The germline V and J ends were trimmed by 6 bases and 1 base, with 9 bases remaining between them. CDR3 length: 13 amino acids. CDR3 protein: CASRSQENTEAFF. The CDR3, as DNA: TGTGCCAGCAGATCACAGGAGAACACTGAAGCTTTCTTT.

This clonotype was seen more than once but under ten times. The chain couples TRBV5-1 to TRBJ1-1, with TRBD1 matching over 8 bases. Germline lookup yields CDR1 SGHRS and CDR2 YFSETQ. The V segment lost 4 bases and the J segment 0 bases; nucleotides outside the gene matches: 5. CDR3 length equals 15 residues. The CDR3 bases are TGCGCCAGCAGCCTACAGGGGGACATGAACACTGAAGCTTTCTTT. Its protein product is CASSLQGDMNTEAFF. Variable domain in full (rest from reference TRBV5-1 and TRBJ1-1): KAGVTQTPRYLIKTRGQQVTLSCSPISGHRSVSWYQQTPGQGLQFLFEYFSETQRNKGNFPGRFSGRQFSNSRSEMNVSTLELGDSALYLCASSLQGDMNTEAFFGQGTRLTVV.

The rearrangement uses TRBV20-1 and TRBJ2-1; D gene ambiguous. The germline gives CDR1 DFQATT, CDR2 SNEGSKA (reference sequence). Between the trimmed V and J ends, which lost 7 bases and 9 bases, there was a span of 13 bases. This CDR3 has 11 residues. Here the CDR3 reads CSVGRLVEQFF. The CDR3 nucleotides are TGCAGTGTCGGAAGGCTGGTTGAGCAGTTCTTC.